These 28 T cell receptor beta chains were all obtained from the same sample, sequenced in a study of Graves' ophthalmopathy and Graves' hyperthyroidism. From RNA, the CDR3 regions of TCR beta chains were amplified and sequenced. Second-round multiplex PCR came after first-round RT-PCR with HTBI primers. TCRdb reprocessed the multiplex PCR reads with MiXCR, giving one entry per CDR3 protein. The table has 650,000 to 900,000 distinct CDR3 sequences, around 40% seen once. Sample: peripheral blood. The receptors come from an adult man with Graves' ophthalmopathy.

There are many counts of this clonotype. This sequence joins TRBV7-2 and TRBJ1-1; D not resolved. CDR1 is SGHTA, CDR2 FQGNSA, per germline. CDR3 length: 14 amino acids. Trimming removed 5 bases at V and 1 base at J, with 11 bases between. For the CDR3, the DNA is TGTGCCAGCAGCGCCGATCATGCGAACACTGAAGCTTTCTTT. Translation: CASSADHANTEAFF.

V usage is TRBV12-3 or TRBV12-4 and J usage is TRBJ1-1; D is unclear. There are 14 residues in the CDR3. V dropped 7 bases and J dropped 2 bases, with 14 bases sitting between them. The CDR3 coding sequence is TGTGCCAGCACCCAACTCTCCACTAACACTGAAGCTTTCTTT. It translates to CASTQLSTNTEAFF.

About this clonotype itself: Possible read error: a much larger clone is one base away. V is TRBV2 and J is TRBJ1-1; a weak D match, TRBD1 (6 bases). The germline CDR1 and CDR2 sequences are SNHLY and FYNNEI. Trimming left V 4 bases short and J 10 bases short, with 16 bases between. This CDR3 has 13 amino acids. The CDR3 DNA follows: TGTGCCAGCAGTGGGCTTGGGGGGCTAGTAGCTTTCTTT. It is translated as CASSGLGGLVAFF.

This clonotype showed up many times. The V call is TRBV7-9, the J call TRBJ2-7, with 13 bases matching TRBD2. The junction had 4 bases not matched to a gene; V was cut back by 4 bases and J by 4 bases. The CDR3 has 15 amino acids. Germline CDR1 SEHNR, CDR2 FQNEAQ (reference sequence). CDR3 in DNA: TGTGCCAGCAGCTCGGGACTAGCGGGACTATACGAGCAGTACTTC. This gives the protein CASSSGLAGLYEQYF.

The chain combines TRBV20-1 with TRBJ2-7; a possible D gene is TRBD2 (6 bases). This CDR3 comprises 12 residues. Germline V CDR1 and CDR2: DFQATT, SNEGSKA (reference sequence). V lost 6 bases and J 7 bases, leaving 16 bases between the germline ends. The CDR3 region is CSARTMLREQYF. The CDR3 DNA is TGCAGTGCACGGACTATGTTAAGGGAGCAGTACTTC.

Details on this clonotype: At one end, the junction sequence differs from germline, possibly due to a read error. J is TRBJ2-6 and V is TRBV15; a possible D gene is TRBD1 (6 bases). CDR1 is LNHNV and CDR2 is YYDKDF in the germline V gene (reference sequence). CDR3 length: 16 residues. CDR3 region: CTTRDILGPGANVPTF. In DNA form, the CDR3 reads TGTACCACTCGGGACATTTTGGGGCCTGGGGCCAACGTCCCGACTTTC.

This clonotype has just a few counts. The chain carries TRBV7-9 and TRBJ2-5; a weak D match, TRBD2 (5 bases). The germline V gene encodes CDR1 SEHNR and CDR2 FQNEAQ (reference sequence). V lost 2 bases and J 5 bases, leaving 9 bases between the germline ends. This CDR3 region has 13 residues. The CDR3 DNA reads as TGTGCCAGCAGCTTACCCCCGGGGGAGACCCAGTACTTC. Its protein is CASSLPPGETQYF.

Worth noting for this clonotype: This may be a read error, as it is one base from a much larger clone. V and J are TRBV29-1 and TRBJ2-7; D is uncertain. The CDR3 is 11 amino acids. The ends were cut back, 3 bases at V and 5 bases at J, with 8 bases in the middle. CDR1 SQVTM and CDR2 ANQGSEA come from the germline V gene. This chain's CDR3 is CSVDGLHEQYF. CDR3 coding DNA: TGCAGCGTTGACGGGCTACACGAGCAGTACTTC.

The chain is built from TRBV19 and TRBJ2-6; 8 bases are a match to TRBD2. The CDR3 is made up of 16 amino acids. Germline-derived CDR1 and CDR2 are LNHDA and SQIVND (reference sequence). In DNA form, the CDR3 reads TGTGCAAGTCGGGGGGGCAAGTATTCTGGGGCCAACGTCCTGACTTTC. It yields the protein CASRGGKYSGANVLTF.

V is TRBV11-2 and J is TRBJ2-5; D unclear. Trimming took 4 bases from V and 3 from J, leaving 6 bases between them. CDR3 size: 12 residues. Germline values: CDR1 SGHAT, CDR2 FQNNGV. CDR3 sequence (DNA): TGTGCCAGCAGCTCCCGAAAAGAGACCCAGTACTTC. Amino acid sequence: CASSSRKETQYF.

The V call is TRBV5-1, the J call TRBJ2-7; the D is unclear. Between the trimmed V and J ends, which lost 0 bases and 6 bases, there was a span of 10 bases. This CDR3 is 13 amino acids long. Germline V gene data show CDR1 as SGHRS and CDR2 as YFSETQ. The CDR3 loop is CASSLAVASEQYF. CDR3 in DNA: TGCGCCAGCAGCTTGGCCGTGGCATCCGAGCAGTACTTC.

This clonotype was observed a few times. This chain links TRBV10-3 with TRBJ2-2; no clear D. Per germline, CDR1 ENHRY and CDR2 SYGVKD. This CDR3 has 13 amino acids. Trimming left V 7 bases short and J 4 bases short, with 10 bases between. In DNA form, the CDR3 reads TGTGCCATCAAAGACTGGGGCACCGGGGAGCTGTTTTTT. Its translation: CAIKDWGTGELFF.

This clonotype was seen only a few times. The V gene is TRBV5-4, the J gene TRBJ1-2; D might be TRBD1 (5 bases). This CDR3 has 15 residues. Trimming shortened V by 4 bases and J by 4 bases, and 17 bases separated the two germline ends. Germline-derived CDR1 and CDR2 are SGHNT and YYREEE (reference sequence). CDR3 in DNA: TGTGCCAGCAGCCCTGGCTCGACAGAGACCTATGGCTACACCTTC. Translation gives CASSPGSTETYGYTF.

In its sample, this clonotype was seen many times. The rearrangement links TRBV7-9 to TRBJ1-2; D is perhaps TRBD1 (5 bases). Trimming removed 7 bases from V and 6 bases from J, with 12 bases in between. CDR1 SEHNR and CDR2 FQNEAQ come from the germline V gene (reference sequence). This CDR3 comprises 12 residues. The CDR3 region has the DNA TGTGCCAGCAACCTTGGGGGAAATGGCTACACCTTC. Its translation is CASNLGGNGYTF.

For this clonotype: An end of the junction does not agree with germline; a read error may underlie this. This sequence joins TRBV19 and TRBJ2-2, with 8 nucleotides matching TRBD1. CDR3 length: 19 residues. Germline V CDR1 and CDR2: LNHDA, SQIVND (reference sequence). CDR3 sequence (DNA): TGTGCCAGTAGTATAGGGACAGGGTCTACCCTCGGCCCCACCGGGGAGCAGTTTTTT. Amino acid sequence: CASSIGTGSTLGPTGEQFF. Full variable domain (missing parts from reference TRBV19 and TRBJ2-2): DGGITQSPKYLFRKEGQNVTLSCEQNLNHDAMYWYRQDPGQGLRLIYYSQIVNDFQKGDIAEGYSVSREKKESFPLTVTSAQKNPTAFYLCASSIGTGSTLGPTGEQFFGEGSRLTVL.

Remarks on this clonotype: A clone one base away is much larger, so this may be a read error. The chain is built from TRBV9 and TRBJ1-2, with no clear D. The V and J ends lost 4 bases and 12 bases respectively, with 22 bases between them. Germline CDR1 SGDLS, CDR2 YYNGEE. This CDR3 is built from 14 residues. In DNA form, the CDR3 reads TGTGCCAGCAGCCCCCAGGACGGGTTACCCGGCCACACCTTC. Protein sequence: CASSPQDGLPGHTF.

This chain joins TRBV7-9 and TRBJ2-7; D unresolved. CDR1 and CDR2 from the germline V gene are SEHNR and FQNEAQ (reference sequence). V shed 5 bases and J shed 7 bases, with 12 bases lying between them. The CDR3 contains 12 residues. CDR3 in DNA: TGTGCCAGCAGCCCCCTACAGAGGGAGCAGTACTTC. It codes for CASSPLQREQYF.

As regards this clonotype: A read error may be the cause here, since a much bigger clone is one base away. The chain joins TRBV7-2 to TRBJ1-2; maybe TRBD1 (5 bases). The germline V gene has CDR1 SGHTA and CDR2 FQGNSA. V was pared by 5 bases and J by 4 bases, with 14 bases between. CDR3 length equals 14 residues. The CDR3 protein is CASSRAGRGYGYTF. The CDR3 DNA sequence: TGTGCCAGCAGCCGGGCGGGGCGAGGCTATGGCTACACCTTC.

CDR3: CASSTPRGSYEQYF. Written as DNA, the CDR3 is TGTGCCAGCAGCACCCCTCGCGGCTCCTACGAGCAGTACTTC. V and J are TRBV2 and TRBJ2-7; D is uncertain. The V and J ends lost 6 bases and 0 bases respectively, with 12 bases between them. The CDR3 is made up of 14 amino acids. Germline loops: CDR1 SNHLY, CDR2 FYNNEI. The full variable domain, in which reference TRBV2 and TRBJ2-7 provide the parts outside the CDR3, is EPEVTQTPSHQVTQMGQEVILRCVPISNHLYFYWYRQILGQKVEFLVSFYNNEISEKSEIFDDQFSVERPDGSNFTLKIRSTKLEDSAMYFCASSTPRGSYEQYFGPGTRLTVT.

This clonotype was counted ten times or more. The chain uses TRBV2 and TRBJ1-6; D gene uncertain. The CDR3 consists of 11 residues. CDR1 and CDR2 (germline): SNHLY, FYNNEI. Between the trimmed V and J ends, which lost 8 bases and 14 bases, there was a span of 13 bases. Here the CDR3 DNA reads TGTGCCAGCTCCCAATCTGTGGCCCTCCACTTT. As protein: CASSQSVALHF.

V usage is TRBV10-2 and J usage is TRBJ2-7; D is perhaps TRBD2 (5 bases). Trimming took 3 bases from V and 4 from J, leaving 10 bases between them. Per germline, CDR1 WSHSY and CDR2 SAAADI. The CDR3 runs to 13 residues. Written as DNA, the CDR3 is TGCGCCAGCAGTGAACTAGACCAGTACGAGCAGTACTTC. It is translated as CASSELDQYEQYF.

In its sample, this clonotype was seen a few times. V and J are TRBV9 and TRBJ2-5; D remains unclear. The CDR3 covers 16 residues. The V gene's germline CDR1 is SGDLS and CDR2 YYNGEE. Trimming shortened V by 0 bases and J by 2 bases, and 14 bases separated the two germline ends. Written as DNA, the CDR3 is TGTGCCAGCAGCGTAGGTGTTTCAGGATTTCAAGAGACCCAGTACTTC. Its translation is CASSVGVSGFQETQYF.

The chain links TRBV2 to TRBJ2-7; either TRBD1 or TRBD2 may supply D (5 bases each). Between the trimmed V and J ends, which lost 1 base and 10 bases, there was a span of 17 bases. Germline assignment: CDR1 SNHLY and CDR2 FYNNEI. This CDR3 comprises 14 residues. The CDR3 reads CASSEGGFRGEQYF. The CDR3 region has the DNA TGTGCCAGCAGTGAAGGGGGGTTTCGGGGCGAACAGTACTTC.

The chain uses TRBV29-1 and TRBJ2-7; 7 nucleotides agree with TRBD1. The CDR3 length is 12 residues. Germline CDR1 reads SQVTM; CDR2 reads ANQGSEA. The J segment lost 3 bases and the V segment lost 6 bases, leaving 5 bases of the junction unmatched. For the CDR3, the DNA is TGCAGCGTCCGGGACAGAGTCTACGAGCAGTACTTC. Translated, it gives CSVRDRVYEQYF.

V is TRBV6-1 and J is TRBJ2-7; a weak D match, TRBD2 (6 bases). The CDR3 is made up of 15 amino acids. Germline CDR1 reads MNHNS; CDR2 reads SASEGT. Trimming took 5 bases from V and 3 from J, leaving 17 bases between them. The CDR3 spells CASSYTGWEDYEQYF. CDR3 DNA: TGTGCCAGCAGTTACACCGGATGGGAGGACTACGAGCAGTACTTC.

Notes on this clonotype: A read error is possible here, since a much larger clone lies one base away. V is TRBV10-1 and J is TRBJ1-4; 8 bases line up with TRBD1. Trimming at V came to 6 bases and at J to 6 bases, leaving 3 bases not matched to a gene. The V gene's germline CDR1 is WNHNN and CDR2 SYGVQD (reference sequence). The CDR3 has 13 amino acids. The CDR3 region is CASRVTGDEKLFF. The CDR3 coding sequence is TGCGCCAGCAGGGTGACAGGGGATGAAAAACTGTTTTTT.

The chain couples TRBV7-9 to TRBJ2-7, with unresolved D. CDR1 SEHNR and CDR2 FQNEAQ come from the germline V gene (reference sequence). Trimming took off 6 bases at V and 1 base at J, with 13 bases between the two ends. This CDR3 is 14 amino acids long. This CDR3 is CASRPGLLSYEQYF. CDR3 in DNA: TGTGCCAGCAGACCGGGCCTCCTTTCCTACGAGCAGTACTTC.

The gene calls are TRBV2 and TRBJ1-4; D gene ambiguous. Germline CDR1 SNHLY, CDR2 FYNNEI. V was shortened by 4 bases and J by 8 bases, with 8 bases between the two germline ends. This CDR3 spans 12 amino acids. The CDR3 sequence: CASSADMEKLFF. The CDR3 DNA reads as TGTGCCAGCAGTGCAGACATGGAAAAACTGTTTTTT. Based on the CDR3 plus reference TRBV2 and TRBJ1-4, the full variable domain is EPEVTQTPSHQVTQMGQEVILRCVPISNHLYFYWYRQILGQKVEFLVSFYNNEISEKSEIFDDQFSVERPDGSNFTLKIRSTKLEDSAMYFCASSADMEKLFFGSGTQLSVL.